The 8 T cell receptor beta chains listed next were all sequenced from one sample in a study of identifying expanded T cells in peripheral blood. The method was immunoSEQ multiplex PCR; TCRdb's version includes in-frame clones alone and lacks a portion of them. Of under 120,000 clones in the sample, around 89% are singletons; the top ten hold about a sixth. Sequenced: blood. Source of these receptors: a person aged 18 to 70 in good health.

This rearrangement joins TRBV29-1 to TRBJ2-5; 10 nucleotides align to TRBD1. Trimming took 4 bases from V and 5 from J; bases not matched to a gene: 4. Germline V gene lookup returns CDR1 SQVTM and CDR2 ANQGSEA. This CDR3 comprises 13 residues. The CDR3: CSVATGGEETQYF. The CDR3 nucleotides read TGCAGCGTTGCGACAGGGGGCGAGGAGACCCAGTACTTC.

The chain is built from TRBV29-1 and TRBJ2-3, with TRBD2 matching 13 bases. The CDR3 loop spans 15 amino acids. V dropped 7 bases and J dropped 2; count of bases not matched to a gene: 6. Germline V lookup: CDR1 SQVTM, CDR2 ANQGSEA. The CDR3 reads CSASTSGGFTDTQYF. CDR3 coding DNA: TGCAGCGCTTCGACTAGCGGGGGGTTCACAGATACGCAGTATTTT.

V usage is TRBV19 and J usage is TRBJ1-6, with unresolved D. Trimming removed 2 bases from V and 7 bases from J, with 12 bases in between. CDR1 and CDR2 (germline): LNHDA, SQIVND (reference sequence). The CDR3 is 15 residues long. The CDR3 protein is CASSILSSANSPLHF. The CDR3 nucleotides read TGTGCCAGTAGTATACTTAGCAGTGCGAATTCACCCCTCCACTTT.

This rearrangement joins TRBV7-2 to TRBJ2-7; TRBD1 matches 9 bases. The V segment lost 4 bases and the J segment 6 bases; nucleotides outside the gene matches: 4. The CDR3 extends over 13 amino acids. Germline V gene lookup returns CDR1 SGHTA and CDR2 FQGNSA. DNA for the CDR3: TGTGCCAGCAGCTCGGGACAGGGCGGCGAGCAGTACTTC. It yields the protein CASSSGQGGEQYF.

The chain is built from TRBV5-1 and TRBJ2-6; D gene ambiguous. With 1 base removed from V and 0 bases from J, the gap between germline ends came to 8 bases. CDR1 is SGHRS and CDR2 is YFSETQ in the germline V gene. The CDR3 is 16 residues long. CDR3 residues: CASSLLGSSGANVLTF. CDR3 nucleotide sequence: TGCGCCAGCAGCTTGTTGGGATCCTCTGGGGCCAACGTCCTGACTTTC.

The chain links TRBV6-6 to TRBJ1-6; D perhaps matches TRBD1 (6 bases). CDR1 and CDR2 from the germline V gene are MNHNY and SVGAGI (reference sequence). The CDR3 covers 15 residues. V was shortened by 3 bases and J by 7 bases, with 13 bases between the two germline ends. The CDR3 here is CASSYSLQGNSPLHF. CDR3 bases: TGTGCCAGCAGTTATTCACTCCAGGGGAATTCACCCCTCCACTTT.

The J gene is TRBJ1-2, the V gene TRBV4-3, with 8 bases identical to TRBD1. V was clipped by 4 bases and J by 5 bases; unmatched bases: 6. There are 14 residues in the CDR3. Germline V gene data show CDR1 as LGHNA and CDR2 as YSLEER. DNA of the CDR3: TGCGCCAGCAGCCCCTCGGACAGGGAATATGGCTACACCTTC. Amino acids: CASSPSDREYGYTF.

This chain uses TRBV19 with TRBJ1-1; D gene ambiguous. The CDR3 sequence is 14 residues long. The V end lost 10 bases, the J end lost 3 bases, and 18 bases lay between the germline ends. Per the germline V gene, CDR1 is LNHDA and CDR2 is SQIVND (reference sequence). As DNA, the CDR3 is TGTGCCACCTCTCCATCATTAGGATACACTGAAGCTTTCTTT. Protein product: CATSPSLGYTEAFF.